The 20 T cell receptor beta chains below all came from one sample that was sequenced in a study of T cell responses to AZD1222 COVID-19 vaccine. Only in-frame clones appear in the TCRdb table, and some are missing; sequencing was by immunoSEQ multiplex PCR. The sample contains about 92,000 clones, over 75% of which appear only once. The sequences come from peripheral blood, collected on day 0 of AZD1222 vaccination. These TCRs come from an adult in good health.

The sample holds one count of this clone. Other DNA sequences within the sample encode an identical CDR3. The rearrangement links TRBV5-1 to TRBJ2-1; the D call may be TRBD1 or TRBD2 (5 bases each). Trimming removed 0 bases at V and 0 bases at J, with 7 bases between. CDR1 is SGHRS and CDR2 is YFSETQ in the germline V gene. The CDR3 is 15 residues long. CDR3 in amino acids: CASSLDGTSYNEQFF. The CDR3 nucleotides are TGCGCCAGCAGCTTGGATGGGACCTCCTACAATGAGCAGTTCTTC.

V and J are TRBV7-9 and TRBJ2-5, with TRBD2 matching over 13 bases. This CDR3 has 16 amino acids. V lost 5 bases to trimming and J lost 2 bases; unmatched junction nucleotides: 5. The germline gives CDR1 SEHNR, CDR2 FQNEAQ (reference sequence). The CDR3 bases are TGTGCCAGCAGCCCGGTACTAGCGGGAGGGCAAGAGACCCAGTACTTC. This codes for CASSPVLAGGQETQYF.

The sample holds a few counts of this clone. The chain couples TRBV29-1 to TRBJ1-1, with 7 bases aligning to TRBD1. The J segment lost 4 bases and the V segment lost 1 base, leaving 3 bases of the junction unmatched. This CDR3 comprises 13 residues. The germline gives CDR1 SQVTM, CDR2 ANQGSEA. Here the CDR3 reads CSVEVAGGTEAFF. CDR3 nucleotides: TGCAGCGTTGAAGTAGCAGGGGGCACTGAAGCTTTCTTT.

CDR3 sequence: CASSRGYTGELFF. As DNA, the CDR3 is TGTGCCAGCAGCCGAGGGTACACCGGGGAGCTGTTTTTT. The V call is TRBV28, the J call TRBJ2-2, with D perhaps matching TRBD2 (5 bases). The V end was cut by 6 bases, the J end by 3 bases, with 8 bases between. The germline V gene has CDR1 MDHEN and CDR2 SYDVKM. The CDR3 loop spans 13 amino acids.

This clone has only one observation. The gene calls are TRBV6-6 and TRBJ2-7; TRBD2 is a possible D gene (5 bases). V was trimmed by 7 bases and J by 4 bases, leaving 11 bases between them. CDR1 and CDR2 (germline): MNHNY, SVGAGI (reference sequence). This CDR3 is 12 amino acids long. In nucleotides, the CDR3 is TGTGCCAGCAATGAGAGGGATTACGAGCAGTACTTC. It translates to CASNERDYEQYF.

The chain is built from TRBV11-2 and TRBJ2-5; 14 nucleotides line up with TRBD2. J gave up 4 bases and V 5 bases, and 3 bases lay outside the gene matches. The CDR3 runs 15 residues. CDR1 is SGHAT and CDR2 is FQNNGV in the germline V gene. The CDR3 reads CASSPGLAGVETQYF. The CDR3 bases are TGTGCCAGCAGCCCGGGACTAGCGGGGGTAGAGACCCAGTACTTC.

The CDR3 region is CASKAGVGEQYF. The CDR3 DNA sequence: TGTGCCAGCAAAGCGGGAGTCGGCGAGCAGTACTTC. J is TRBJ2-7 and V is TRBV6-5; 8 nucleotides agree with TRBD2. Per germline, CDR1 MNHEY and CDR2 SVGAGI. This CDR3 is built from 12 residues. Trimming at V came to 7 bases and at J to 6 bases, leaving 5 bases not matched to a gene.

The V and J genes are TRBV2 and TRBJ2-4; TRBD2 agrees at 10 bases. Germline CDR1 is SNHLY and CDR2 is FYNNEI. Unmatched junction bases numbered 7, after V lost 8 bases and J lost 0 bases. There are 16 residues in the CDR3. The CDR3 spells CASGWTSGLAKNIQYF. The CDR3 DNA follows: TGTGCCAGCGGCTGGACTAGCGGCCTAGCCAAAAACATTCAGTACTTC. Supplemented by reference TRBV2 and TRBJ2-4, the full variable domain reads EPEVTQTPSHQVTQMGQEVILRCVPISNHLYFYWYRQILGQKVEFLVSFYNNEISEKSEIFDDQFSVERPDGSNFTLKIRSTKLEDSAMYFCASGWTSGLAKNIQYFGAGTRLSVL.

The rearrangement joins TRBV15 to TRBJ1-3; D is possibly TRBD1 (5 bases). Trimming cost V 6 bases and J 0 bases, with 15 bases left between them. Germline values: CDR1 LNHNV, CDR2 YYDKDF (reference sequence). The CDR3 covers 16 residues. CDR3 bases: TGTGCCACCAGTCCGATAGGGGACTTCTCTGGAAACACCATATATTTT. This gives the protein CATSPIGDFSGNTIYF.

This sequence joins TRBV27 and TRBJ2-7; D gene ambiguous. Deletions cut 2 bases from V and 5 bases from J, with 13 bases between. Per the germline V gene, CDR1 is MNHEY and CDR2 is SMNVEV (reference sequence). CDR3 size: 14 residues. In DNA, the CDR3 is TGTGCCAGCAGTTTAAGAGTTATTGGGGACGAGCAGTACTTC. This gives the protein CASSLRVIGDEQYF.

V is TRBV28 and J is TRBJ1-3; no clear D. Germline V gene sequence: CDR1 MDHEN, CDR2 SYDVKM. Trimming stripped 3 bases from V and 4 bases from J, with 10 bases between. The CDR3 covers 14 residues. Here the CDR3 DNA reads TGTGCCAGCAGTTTTTATGGAAAAGGAAACACCATATATTTT. The encoded protein is CASSFYGKGNTIYF.

The chain has TRBV4-1 and TRBJ2-3, with 8 bases lining up with TRBD1. The CDR3 contains 17 residues. J was trimmed by 0 bases and V by 1 base; bases with no gene match: 6. In germline, CDR1 is MGHRA, CDR2 YSYEKL. CDR3 sequence: CASSQAGGRASTDTQYF. The CDR3 DNA reads TGCGCCAGCAGCCAAGCAGGGGGCAGAGCTAGCACAGATACGCAGTATTTT.

V gene TRBV27 combines with J gene TRBJ2-7; tentatively, D is TRBD1 (6 bases). The CDR3 has 13 amino acids. The germline CDR1 and CDR2 sequences are MNHEY and SMNVEV (reference sequence). Between the trimmed V and J ends, which lost 4 bases and 4 bases, there was a span of 11 bases. CDR3 coding DNA: TGTGCCAGCAGTTCCCTCCAGGGGTACGAGCAGTACTTC. Translation: CASSSLQGYEQYF.

CDR3 amino acids: CASSYSTGTQTYEQYF. In nucleotides, the CDR3 is TGTGCCAGCAGTTACTCGACCGGTACTCAAACCTACGAGCAGTACTTC. The V gene is TRBV6-2 or TRBV6-3, the J gene TRBJ2-7; D call uncertain. The ends were cut back, 0 bases at V and 2 bases at J, with 14 bases in the middle. In germline, CDR1 is MNHEY, CDR2 SVGEGT. The CDR3 is made up of 16 amino acids.

This sequence joins TRBV5-1 and TRBJ1-2, with D possibly matching TRBD1 (5 bases). The germline gives CDR1 SGHRS, CDR2 YFSETQ. The CDR3 sequence is 14 residues long. V lost 0 bases and J lost 5, with 11 bases in between. The CDR3 sequence is CASSLDSGRYGYTF. Here the CDR3 DNA reads TGCGCCAGCAGCTTGGATTCAGGGAGATATGGCTACACCTTC.

The chain has TRBV9 and TRBJ1-2; no reliable D call. Trimming left V 4 bases short and J 8 bases short, with 15 bases between. Germline V gene sequence: CDR1 SGDLS, CDR2 YYNGEE. The CDR3 totals 13 residues. The CDR3 loop is CASSLTLLEGYTF. The CDR3 bases are TGTGCCAGCAGCCTCACGCTCCTGGAGGGCTACACCTTC.

Regarding this clone: Other DNA sequences in this specimen translate into the identical CDR3. The V gene is TRBV28, the J gene TRBJ1-2, with D perhaps matching TRBD1 (5 bases). V lost 3 bases to trimming and J lost 0 bases, with 8 bases between them. CDR3 size: 14 residues. Germline loops: CDR1 MDHEN, CDR2 SYDVKM. The CDR3 region is CASSLGEANYGYTF. The DNA for the CDR3 is TGTGCCAGCAGTTTGGGGGAAGCTAACTATGGCTACACCTTC.

This clone was observed once. The rearrangement links TRBV6-5 to TRBJ1-1; D is unresolved. The CDR3 covers 13 residues. Germline V gene lookup returns CDR1 MNHEY and CDR2 SVGAGI. V was shortened by 5 bases and J by 7 bases, with 14 bases between the two germline ends. CDR3 DNA: TGTGCCAGCAGTCTGGTTGCCGCTAATGAAGCTTTCTTT. Translation gives CASSLVAANEAFF.

V is TRBV10-3 and J is TRBJ2-7; TRBD1 agrees at 9 bases. The CDR3 is 15 residues long. Germline V gene data show CDR1 as ENHRY and CDR2 as SYGVKD. Trimming at V came to 3 bases and at J to 1 base, leaving 4 bases not matched to a gene. The CDR3 here is CAISEGTGKSYEQYF. Here the CDR3 DNA reads TGTGCCATCAGTGAAGGGACAGGGAAGTCCTACGAGCAGTACTTC.

The J gene is TRBJ2-1, the V gene TRBV9; 7 nucleotides agree with TRBD2. The length of the CDR3 is 14 residues. In germline, CDR1 is SGDLS, CDR2 YYNGEE. After removal of 0 bases from V and 14 bases from J, the junction contained 11 bases not matched to a gene. CDR3 nucleotides: TGTGCCAGCAGCGTAGGAAGCCCAGGCGGGAGCAAGTTCTTC. Its protein is CASSVGSPGGSKFF. Looking up the rest from reference TRBV9 and TRBJ2-1 gives the full variable domain: DSGVTQTPKHLITATGQRVTLRCSPRSGDLSVYWYQQSLDQGLQFLIQYYNGEERAKGNILERFSAQQFPDLHSELNLSSLELGDSALYFCASSVGSPGGSKFFGPGTRLTVL.